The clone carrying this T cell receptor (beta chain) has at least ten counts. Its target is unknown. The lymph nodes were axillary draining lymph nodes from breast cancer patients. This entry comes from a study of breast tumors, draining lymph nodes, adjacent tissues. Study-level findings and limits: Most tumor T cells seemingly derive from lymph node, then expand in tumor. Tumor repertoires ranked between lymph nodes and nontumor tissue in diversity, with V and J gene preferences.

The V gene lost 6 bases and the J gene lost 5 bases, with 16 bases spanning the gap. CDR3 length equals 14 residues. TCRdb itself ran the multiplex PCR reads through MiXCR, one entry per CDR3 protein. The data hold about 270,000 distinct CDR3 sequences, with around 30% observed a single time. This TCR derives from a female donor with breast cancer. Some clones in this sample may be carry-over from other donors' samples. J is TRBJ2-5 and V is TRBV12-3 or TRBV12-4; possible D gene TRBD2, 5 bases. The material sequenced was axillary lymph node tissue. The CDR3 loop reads CASSPEARGETQYF. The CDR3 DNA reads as TGTGCCAGCAGCCCCGAGGCTCGAGGGGAGACCCAGTACTTC.